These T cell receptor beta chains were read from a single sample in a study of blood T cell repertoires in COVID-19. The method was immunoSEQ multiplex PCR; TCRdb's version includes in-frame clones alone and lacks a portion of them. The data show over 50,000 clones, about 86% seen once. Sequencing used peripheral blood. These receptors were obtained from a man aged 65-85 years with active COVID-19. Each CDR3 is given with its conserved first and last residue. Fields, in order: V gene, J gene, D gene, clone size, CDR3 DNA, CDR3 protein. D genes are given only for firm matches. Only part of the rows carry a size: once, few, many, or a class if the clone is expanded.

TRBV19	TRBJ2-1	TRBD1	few	TGTGCCAGTAGTATCCCCGGAGACAGGGGCGGAGAGCAGTTCTTC	CASSIPGDRGGEQFF
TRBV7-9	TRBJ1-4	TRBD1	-	TGTGCCAGCAGCACCGGGACAGGGGGGGCTAATGAAAAACTGTTTTTT	CASSTGTGGANEKLFF
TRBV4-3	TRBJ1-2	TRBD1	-	TGCGCCAGCAGCCAAGATCAAACGAGGGGGCATTATGGCTACACCTTC	CASSQDQTRGHYGYTF
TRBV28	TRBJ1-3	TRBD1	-	TGTGCCAGCAGAAATCACGGGACAGCCCTTCGAAACACCATATATTTT	CASRNHGTALRNTIYF
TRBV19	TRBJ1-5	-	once	TGTGCCAGTAGTATTAGTGCAGGGTACAATCAGCCCCAGCATTTT	CASSISAGYNQPQHF
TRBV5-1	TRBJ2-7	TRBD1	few	TGCGCCAGCAGCTCCTCCGGGACAGCACAGGTCGAGCAGTACTTC	CASSSSGTAQVEQYF
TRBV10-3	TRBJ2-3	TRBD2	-	TGTGCCATCAGTGACCCGATAGCGGGGGGCTTGAGTGGAGATACGCAGTATTTT	CAISDPIAGGLSGDTQYF
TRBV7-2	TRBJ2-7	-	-	TGTGCCAGCTGCTTTGTGTCTAGGAGGGGGGGAGGGGGCGAGCAGTACTTC	CASCFVSRRGGGGEQYF
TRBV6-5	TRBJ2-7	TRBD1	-	TGTGCCAGCAGCCGGACAGGACCCTACGAGCAGTACTTC	CASSRTGPYEQYF
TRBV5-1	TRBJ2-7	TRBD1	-	TGCGCCAGCAGCTTAGGACAGGGCGGTCCCTACGAGCAGTACTTC	CASSLGQGGPYEQYF